This TCR beta chain emerged from a study of CD8+CD57+ T cells in acquired aplastic anemia. Overall study context: On average, sorted CD4+ and CD8+ cells gave around 3.3 ug of DNA.

Those patients picked for sequencing had displayed CD8+CD57+ cell expansion on flow cytometry. No patient had been given any therapy when blood was sampled. V shed 1 base and J shed 11 bases, with 23 bases lying between them. The CDR3 has 16 residues. Germline CDR1 is SGHVS and CDR2 is FQNEAQ. Overall study results and limits: In CD8+ cells, Simpson's diversity showed no significant difference between patients and controls.

Concerning this clonotype: What it binds is unknown.

Profiles of TCR beta VDJ and CDR3 were generated from a genomic DNA template. Each CDR3 protein is one row after TCRdb ran MiXCR on the reads. This table holds approximately 250,000 distinct CDR3 sequences, less than 85% found once. Sequencing was carried out using sorted CD4+, CD8+, or CD8+CD57+ T cells (not recorded which) from PBMCs. The chain links TRBV7-8 to TRBJ1-2; maybe TRBD1 (5 bases). The TCR originated in a human donor with aplastic anemia. The CDR3 nucleotides are TGTGCCAGCAGCTTAGGGGGCGGTCCCGATGAGTATTATTACACCTTC. Translation: CASSLGGGPDEYYYTF. The full variable domain, with the rest looked up from reference TRBV7-8 and TRBJ1-2, is GAGVSQSPRYKVAKRGQDVALRCDPISGHVSLFWYQQALGQGPEFLTYFQNEAQLDKSGLPSDRFFAERPEGSVSTLKIQRTQQEDSAVYLCASSLGGGPDEYYYTFGSGTRLTVV.